These 10 T cell receptor beta chains share one sample of origin, sequenced in a study of resident and recirculating memory T cells in vitiligo (dated 2018 in TCRdb). Library preparation employed the immunoSEQ multiplex PCR assay. The table comes from immuneACCESS by way of TCRdb, which keeps in-frame sequences with V and J called. Part of the clones is missing from these tables; in studies checked, under half for an unresolved V gene and the rest for unknown reasons. The sample data list 70,000 or so clones, and roughly nine tenths of these were observed just once. Less than 5.5% of the sample is in the top ten clones. Input material: blood. The receptors originated from a male donor with vitiligo.

The chain employs TRBV5-1 and TRBJ1-1, with TRBD1 as a possible D gene (5 bases). Germline values: CDR1 SGHRS, CDR2 YFSETQ. Between the trimmed V and J ends, which lost 0 bases and 2 bases, there was a span of 11 bases. The length of the CDR3 is 15 residues. DNA of the CDR3: TGCGCCAGCAGCTTGGGGGCGACAGCTAACACTGAAGCTTTCTTT. The encoded protein is CASSLGATANTEAFF.

The rearrangement uses TRBV25-1 and TRBJ2-1, with D possibly matching TRBD2 (6 bases). There are 14 residues in the CDR3. CDR1 and CDR2 (germline): MGHDK, SYGVNS. V lost 2 bases to trimming and J lost 12 bases, with 17 bases between them. CDR3 sequence: CASSEARSGFVQFF. DNA for the CDR3: TGTGCCAGCAGTGAAGCTAGGAGCGGGTTTGTGCAGTTCTTC.

The V call is TRBV18, the J call TRBJ2-1; 8 bases match TRBD1. V shed 1 base, J shed 6 bases, and the junction held 8 bases outside the gene matches. From germline, CDR1 is KGHSH and CDR2 LQKENI. The CDR3 consists of 16 residues. CDR3 in amino acids: CASSPQTQGTGNEQFF. CDR3 bases: TGTGCCAGCTCACCACAGACTCAGGGGACAGGCAATGAGCAGTTCTTC.

This chain links TRBV7-3 with TRBJ2-2; TRBD2 is a possible D gene (6 bases). The germline CDR1 and CDR2 sequences are SGHTA and FQGTGA. This CDR3 has 13 amino acids. The V end was cut by 6 bases, the J end by 8 bases, with 13 bases between. The CDR3 nucleotides read TGTGCCAGCAGAGGGGAGGCGTCAGGGGAGCTGTTTTTT. Translation gives CASRGEASGELFF.

The rearrangement uses TRBV4-3 and TRBJ1-2, with no clear D. The CDR3 is 15 amino acids. Germline V CDR1 and CDR2: LGHNA, YSLEER. Trimming took 0 bases from V and 4 from J, leaving 12 bases between them. The CDR3 spells CASSQERADGYGYTF. For the CDR3, the DNA is TGCGCCAGCAGCCAAGAGCGTGCGGATGGCTATGGCTACACCTTC.

Turning to this clone: Distinct nucleotide sequences in the sample also encode this CDR3. The CDR3 DNA reads as TGTGCCTGGAGTTCAGGGGAGACCCAGTACTTC. Translation: CAWSSGETQYF. V usage is TRBV30 and J usage is TRBJ2-5; tentative D call: TRBD1 (5 bases). The ends were cut back, 2 bases at V and 5 bases at J, with 6 bases in the middle. The V gene's germline CDR1 is GTSNPN and CDR2 SVGIG (reference sequence). There are 11 residues in the CDR3.

The chain combines TRBV11-2 with TRBJ2-2; a weak D match, TRBD2 (6 bases). This CDR3 is built from 15 residues. Trimming removed 4 bases at V and 2 bases at J, with 11 bases between. CDR1 is SGHAT, CDR2 FQNNGV, per germline. The CDR3 is CASSSRDLNTGELFF. For the CDR3, the DNA is TGTGCCAGCAGCTCTCGGGACTTAAACACCGGGGAGCTGTTTTTT.

This clone was detected only a few times. The chain recombines TRBV27 with TRBJ2-7, with D unresolved. This CDR3 has 16 amino acids. Germline V CDR1 and CDR2: MNHEY, SMNVEV (reference sequence). V lost 2 bases and J lost 2, with 16 bases in between. The CDR3 DNA follows: TGTGCCAGCAGTTTACAGATCCCACGTTCAGCCTACGAGCAGTACTTC. This translates into CASSLQIPRSAYEQYF.

The chain is built from TRBV4-2 and TRBJ1-2, with D possibly being TRBD1 (5 bases). CDR3 length: 18 amino acids. From germline, CDR1 is LGHNA and CDR2 YNFKEQ. Trimming removed 0 bases from V and 5 bases from J, with 22 bases in between. The CDR3 nucleotides read TGTGCCAGCAGCCAAGATCGGCGGATAGCAGGGTCTGGGTATGGCTACACCTTC. As protein: CASSQDRRIAGSGYGYTF.

The rearrangement links TRBV5-6 to TRBJ2-1; D remains unclear. V was clipped by 1 base and J by 5 bases, with 7 bases between them. The CDR3 sequence is 13 residues long. Germline V gene sequence: CDR1 SGHDT, CDR2 YYEEEE. CDR3 DNA sequence: TGTGCCAGCAGCTTGACACAGAACAATGAGCAGTTCTTC. Translating gives CASSLTQNNEQFF.